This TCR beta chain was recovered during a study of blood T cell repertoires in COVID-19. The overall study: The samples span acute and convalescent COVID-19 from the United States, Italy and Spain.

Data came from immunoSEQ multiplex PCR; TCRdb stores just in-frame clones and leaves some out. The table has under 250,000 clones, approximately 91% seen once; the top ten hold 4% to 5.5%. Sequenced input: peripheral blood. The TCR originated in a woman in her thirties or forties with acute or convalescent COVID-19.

The CDR3 spells CASSIDTRYGGGYTF. CDR3 DNA: TGTGCCAGTAGTATAGATACCAGATACGGCGGGGGCTACACCTTC. J is TRBJ1-2 and V is TRBV19, with D unclear. This CDR3 is 15 amino acids long. Germline V gene data show CDR1 as LNHDA and CDR2 as SQIVND (reference sequence). The V end lost 0 bases, the J end lost 8 bases, and 16 bases lay between the germline ends.